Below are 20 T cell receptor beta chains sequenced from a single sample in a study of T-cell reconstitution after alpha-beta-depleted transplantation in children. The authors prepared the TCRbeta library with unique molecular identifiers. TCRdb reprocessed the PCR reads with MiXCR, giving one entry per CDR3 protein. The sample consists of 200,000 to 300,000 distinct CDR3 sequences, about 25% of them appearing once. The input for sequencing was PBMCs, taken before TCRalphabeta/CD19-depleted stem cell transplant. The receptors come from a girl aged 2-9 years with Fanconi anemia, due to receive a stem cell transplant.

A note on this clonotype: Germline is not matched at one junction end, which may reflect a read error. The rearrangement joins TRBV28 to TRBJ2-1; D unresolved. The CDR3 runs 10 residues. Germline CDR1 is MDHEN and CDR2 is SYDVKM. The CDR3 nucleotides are TGTGCCAGCAGCCTACTCGTTTTGGAATTC. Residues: CASSLLVLEF.

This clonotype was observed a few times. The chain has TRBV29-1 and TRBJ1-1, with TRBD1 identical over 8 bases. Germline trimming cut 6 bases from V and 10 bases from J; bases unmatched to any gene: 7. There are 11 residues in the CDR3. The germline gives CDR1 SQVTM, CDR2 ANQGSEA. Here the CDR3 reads CSVQGAESAFF. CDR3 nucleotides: TGCAGCGTCCAGGGGGCGGAATCAGCTTTCTTT.

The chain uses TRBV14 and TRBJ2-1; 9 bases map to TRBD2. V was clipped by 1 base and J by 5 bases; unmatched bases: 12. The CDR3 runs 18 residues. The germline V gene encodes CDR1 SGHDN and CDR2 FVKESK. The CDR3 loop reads CASSQVAGVQWDNNEQFF. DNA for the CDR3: TGTGCCAGCAGCCAAGTAGCGGGAGTACAATGGGACAACAATGAGCAGTTCTTC. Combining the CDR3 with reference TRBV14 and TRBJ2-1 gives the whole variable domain EAGVTQFPSHSVIEKGQTVTLRCDPISGHDNLYWYRRVMGKEIKFLLHFVKESKQDESGMPNNRFLAERTGGTYSTLKVQPAELEDSGVYFCASSQVAGVQWDNNEQFFGPGTRLTVL.

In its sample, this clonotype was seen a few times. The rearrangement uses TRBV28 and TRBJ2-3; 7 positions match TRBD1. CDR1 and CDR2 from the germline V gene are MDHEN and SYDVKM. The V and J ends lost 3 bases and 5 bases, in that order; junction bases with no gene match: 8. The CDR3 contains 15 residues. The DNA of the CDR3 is TGTGCCAGCAGTTTGCCTGGGACAGAGGGAGATACGCAGTATTTT. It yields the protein CASSLPGTEGDTQYF.

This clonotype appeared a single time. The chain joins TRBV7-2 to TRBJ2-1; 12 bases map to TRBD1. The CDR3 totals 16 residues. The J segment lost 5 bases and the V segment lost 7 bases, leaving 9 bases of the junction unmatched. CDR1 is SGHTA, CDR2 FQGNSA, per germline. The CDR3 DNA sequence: TGTGCCAGCACAATTGCGGGACAGGGGGCGCACAATGAGCAGTTCTTC. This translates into CASTIAGQGAHNEQFF.

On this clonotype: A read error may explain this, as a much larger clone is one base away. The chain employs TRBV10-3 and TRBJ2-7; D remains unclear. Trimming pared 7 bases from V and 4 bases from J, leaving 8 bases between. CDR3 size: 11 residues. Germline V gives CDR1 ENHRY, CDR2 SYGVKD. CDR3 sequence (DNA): TGTGCCATCATTGTGGGTTACGAGCAGTACTTC. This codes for CAIIVGYEQYF.

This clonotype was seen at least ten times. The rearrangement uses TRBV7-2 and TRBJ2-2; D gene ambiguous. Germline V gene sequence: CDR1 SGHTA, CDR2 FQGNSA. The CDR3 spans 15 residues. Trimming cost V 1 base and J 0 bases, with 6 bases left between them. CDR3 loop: CASSLVVANTGELFF. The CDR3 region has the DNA TGTGCCAGCAGCTTAGTGGTCGCGAACACCGGGGAGCTGTTTTTT.

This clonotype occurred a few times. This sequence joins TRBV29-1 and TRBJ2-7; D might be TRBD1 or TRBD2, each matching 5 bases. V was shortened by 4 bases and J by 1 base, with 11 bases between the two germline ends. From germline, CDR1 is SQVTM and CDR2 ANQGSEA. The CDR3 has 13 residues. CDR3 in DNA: TGCAGCGTTGGGGGGATCGATTCCTACGAGCAGTACTTC. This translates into CSVGGIDSYEQYF.

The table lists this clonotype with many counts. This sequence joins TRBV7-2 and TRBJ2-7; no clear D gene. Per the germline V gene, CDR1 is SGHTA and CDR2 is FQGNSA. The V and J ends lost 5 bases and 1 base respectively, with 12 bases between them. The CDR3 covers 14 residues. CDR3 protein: CASSRIGVSYEQYF. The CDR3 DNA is TGTGCCAGCAGCCGAATCGGCGTGTCCTACGAGCAGTACTTC. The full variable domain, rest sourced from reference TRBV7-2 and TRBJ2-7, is GAGVSQSPSNKVTEKGKDVELRCDPISGHTALYWYRQSLGQGLEFLIYFQGNSAPDKSGLPSDRFSAERTGGSVSTLTIQRTQQEDSAVYLCASSRIGVSYEQYFGPGTRLTVT.

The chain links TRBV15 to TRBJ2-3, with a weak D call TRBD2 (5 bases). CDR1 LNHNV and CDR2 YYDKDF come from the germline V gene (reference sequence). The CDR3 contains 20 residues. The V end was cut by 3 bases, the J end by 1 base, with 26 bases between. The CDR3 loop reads CATSRDKRVRVRTGTDTQYF. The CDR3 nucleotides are TGTGCCACCAGCAGGGATAAGAGGGTTAGGGTACGTACGGGCACAGATACGCAGTATTTT.

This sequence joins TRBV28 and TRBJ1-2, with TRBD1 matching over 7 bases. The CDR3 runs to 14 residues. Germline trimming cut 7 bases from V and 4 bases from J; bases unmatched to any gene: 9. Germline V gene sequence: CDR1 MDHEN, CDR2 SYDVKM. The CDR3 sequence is CASTSIGTVYGYTF. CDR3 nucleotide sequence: TGTGCCAGCACCTCGATCGGGACAGTCTATGGCTACACCTTC.

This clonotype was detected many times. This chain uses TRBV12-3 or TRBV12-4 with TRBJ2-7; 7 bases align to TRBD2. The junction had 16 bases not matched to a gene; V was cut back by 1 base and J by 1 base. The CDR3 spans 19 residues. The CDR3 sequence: CASSLGLGLQRLASYEQYF. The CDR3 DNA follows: TGTGCCAGCAGTTTAGGTCTGGGACTACAACGATTGGCGTCCTACGAGCAGTACTTC.

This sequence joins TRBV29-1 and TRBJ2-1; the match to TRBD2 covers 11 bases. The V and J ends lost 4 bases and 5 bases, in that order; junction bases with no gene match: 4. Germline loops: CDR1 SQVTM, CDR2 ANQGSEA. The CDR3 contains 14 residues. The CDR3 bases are TGCAGCGTTGTGGGACTAGCGGTACACAATGAGCAGTTCTTC. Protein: CSVVGLAVHNEQFF.

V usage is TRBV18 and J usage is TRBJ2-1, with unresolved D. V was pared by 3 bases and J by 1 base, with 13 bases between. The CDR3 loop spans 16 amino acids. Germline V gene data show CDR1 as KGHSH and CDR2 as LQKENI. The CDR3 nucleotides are TGTGCCAGCTCACCGGAATTAGGCGGTTCCTACAATGAGCAGTTCTTC. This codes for CASSPELGGSYNEQFF.

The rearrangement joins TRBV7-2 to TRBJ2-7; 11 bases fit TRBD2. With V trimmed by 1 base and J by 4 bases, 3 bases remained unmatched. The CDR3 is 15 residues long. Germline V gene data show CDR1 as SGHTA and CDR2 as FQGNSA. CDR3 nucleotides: TGTGCCAGCAGCTTAGATGGGACTAGCGGTTACGAGCAGTACTTC. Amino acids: CASSLDGTSGYEQYF.

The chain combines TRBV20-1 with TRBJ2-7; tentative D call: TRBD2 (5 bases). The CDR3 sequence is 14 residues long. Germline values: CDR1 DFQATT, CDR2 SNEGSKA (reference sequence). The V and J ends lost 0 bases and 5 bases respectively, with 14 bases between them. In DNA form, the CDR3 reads TGCAGTGCTAGAGATATCGGGGTTCCCCACGAGCAGTACTTC. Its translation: CSARDIGVPHEQYF.

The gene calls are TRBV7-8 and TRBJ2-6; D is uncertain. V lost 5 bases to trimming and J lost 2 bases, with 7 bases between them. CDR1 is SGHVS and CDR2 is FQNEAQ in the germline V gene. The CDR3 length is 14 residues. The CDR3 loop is CASSRRTGANVLTF. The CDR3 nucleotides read TGTGCCAGCAGCAGACGCACTGGGGCCAACGTCCTGACTTTC.

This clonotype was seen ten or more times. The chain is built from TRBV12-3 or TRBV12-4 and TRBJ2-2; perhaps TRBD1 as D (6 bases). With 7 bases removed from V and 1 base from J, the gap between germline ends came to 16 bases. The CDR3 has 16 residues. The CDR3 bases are TGTGCCAGCAAAACCCAGGGACAATTGAACACCGGGGAGCTGTTTTTT. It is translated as CASKTQGQLNTGELFF.

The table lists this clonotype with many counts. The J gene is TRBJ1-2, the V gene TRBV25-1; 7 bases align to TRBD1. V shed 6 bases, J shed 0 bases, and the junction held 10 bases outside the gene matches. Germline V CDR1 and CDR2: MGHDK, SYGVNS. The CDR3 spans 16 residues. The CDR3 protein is CASSVTGELANYGYTF. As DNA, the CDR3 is TGTGCCAGCAGCGTTACAGGGGAGTTAGCTAACTATGGCTACACCTTC.

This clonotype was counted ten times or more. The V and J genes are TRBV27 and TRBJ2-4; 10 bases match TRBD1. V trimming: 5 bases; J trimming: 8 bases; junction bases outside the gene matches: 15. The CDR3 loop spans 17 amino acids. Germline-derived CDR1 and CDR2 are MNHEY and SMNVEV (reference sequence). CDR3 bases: TGTGCCAGCAGTCCAAATCGCAACTACGGACAGGGGGACATTCAGTACTTC. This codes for CASSPNRNYGQGDIQYF.